This is a list of T cell receptor beta chains from one sample in a study of CD8 T cells in Susac syndrome. Using its own MiXCR run on the immunoSEQ multiplex PCR reads, TCRdb lists one record per CDR3 protein. The sample shows 400,000 to 550,000 distinct CDR3 sequences, approximately 85% of them seen only once. The sequencing sample was made of CD8+ T cells from PBMCs. Receptors were obtained from a human donor with multiple sclerosis. Both conserved end residues are part of each CDR3. The order of the fields is clone size, J gene, D gene, V gene, CDR3 DNA, CDR3 protein. The D gene is left open where the match is weak. Clone sizes are given selectively: once, few, many, or a class where the clone is expanded.

few TRBJ2-2 NA TRBV6-1 TGTGCCAGCGTCGGGAACGGGGAGCTGTTTTTT CASVGNGELFF
NA TRBJ1-2 TRBD1 TRBV14 TGTGCCAGCAGCCCTCAGGGGGCGGGCTATGGCTACACCTTC CASSPQGAGYGYTF
NA TRBJ2-1 NA TRBV10-3 TGTGCCATCGGAGGCAATGAGCAGTTCTTC CAIGGNEQFF
NA TRBJ1-2 NA TRBV30 TGTGCCTGGAATCCAACGGAAGAGGCTGGCTACACCTTC CAWNPTEEAGYTF
NA TRBJ2-1 NA TRBV7-9 TGTGCCAGCACTCCTAGTAGCTCCTACAATGAGCAGTTCTTC CASTPSSSYNEQFF
once TRBJ2-7 TRBD2 TRBV4-1 TGCGCCAGCAGCCAAGAACTAGCGGGGGACTCCCTCTACGAGCAGTACTTC CASSQELAGDSLYEQYF
NA TRBJ1-5 NA TRBV7-9 TGTGCCAGCAGCCGCGGGGGGTTAGATCAGCCCCAGCATTTT CASSRGGLDQPQHF
once TRBJ2-7 NA TRBV30 TGTGCCTGGAGTGCCGGGGGCTGGTACGAGCAGTACTTC CAWSAGGWYEQYF
NA TRBJ2-1 TRBD1 TRBV12-3/TRBV12-4 TGTGCCAGCAGTAGCGGGACAGGGTTCGATGAGCAGTTCTTC CASSSGTGFDEQFF
NA TRBJ1-1 NA TRBV11-2 TGTGCCAGCAGCTTAGTTAGCATGAACACTGAAGCTTTCTTT CASSLVSMNTEAFF
NA TRBJ2-3 TRBD2 TRBV9 TGTGCCAGCAGCGTAGGACTAGCGGGAGTTACGCGCACAGATACGCAGTATTTT CASSVGLAGVTRTDTQYF
NA TRBJ2-6 NA TRBV3-1 TGTGCCAGCAGCACCCGGGACGGATCTGGGGCCAACGTCCTGACTTTC CASSTRDGSGANVLTF
NA TRBJ2-1 NA TRBV15 TGTGCCACCAGCAGAGAGAGGGGCAGGGGGGTTGAGCAGTTCTTC CATSRERGRGVEQFF
NA TRBJ1-4 TRBD1 TRBV7-6 TGTGCCAGCAGCTTGACAGGGGGGAAGGAAAAACTGTTTTTT CASSLTGGKEKLFF
NA TRBJ2-1 NA TRBV6-1 TGTGCCAGCACTAACCGAGAGGGGGAGCAGTTCTTC CASTNREGEQFF
NA TRBJ2-7 NA TRBV2 TGTGCCAGCAACAAGCGGTCCTCCTACGAGCAGTACTTC CASNKRSSYEQYF
NA TRBJ2-7 TRBD2 TRBV11-1 TGTGCCAGCAGCTTAGTTGGTTCTGCGGGAGGCGAGCAGTACTTC CASSLVGSAGGEQYF
NA TRBJ2-2 TRBD1 TRBV5-1 TGCGCCAGCAGCCCACTATGGACAGGGGCTACGAACACCGGGGAGCTGTTTTTT CASSPLWTGATNTGELFF
NA TRBJ2-5 NA TRBV9 TGTGCCAGCAGCGTAGGCGGAGGTCAAGAGACCCAGTACTTC CASSVGGGQETQYF
NA TRBJ2-3 TRBD2 TRBV7-6 TGTGCCAGCAGCTTAGGGCGGGGGGCACCCACAGATACGCAGTATTTT CASSLGRGAPTDTQYF
NA TRBJ1-5 NA TRBV6-1 TGTGCCAGCAGTGAAGGGTCAGGCAATCAGCCCCAGCATTTT CASSEGSGNQPQHF
few TRBJ2-1 NA TRBV28 TGTGCCAGCAGTTTTGACGAGGGGTCCTACAATGAGCAGTTCTTC CASSFDEGSYNEQFF
few TRBJ2-1 NA TRBV7-3 TGTGCCAGCAGCTTAGTTCGGTCGGATGAGCAGTTCTTC CASSLVRSDEQFF
few TRBJ2-1 TRBD1 TRBV28 TGTGCCAGCAGTTCGGACAGGGGGCAGCTGAATGAGCAGTTCTTC CASSSDRGQLNEQFF
NA TRBJ1-1 NA TRBV5-1 TGCGCCAGCAGCCTCGACAGTTCCCCCGAAGCTTTCTTT CASSLDSSPEAFF
NA TRBJ2-2 NA TRBV19 TGTGCCAGTAGTACTGGACCCCCCACCGGGGAGCTGTTTTTT CASSTGPPTGELFF
NA TRBJ2-1 NA TRBV6-5 TGTGCCAGCAGTTACTCTCTGATTGACTTAAGCTCCTACAATGAGCAGTTCTTC CASSYSLIDLSSYNEQFF
NA TRBJ1-1 TRBD1 TRBV7-9 TGTGCCAGCAGCTTACTACCGGGACAGGGAATAAACACTGAAGCTTTCTTT CASSLLPGQGINTEAFF
NA TRBJ2-1 TRBD2 TRBV27 TGTGCCAGCAGTCCCCTAGCGGGAGGGCAAAGCAATGAGCAGTTCTTC CASSPLAGGQSNEQFF
NA TRBJ2-5 NA TRBV6-5 TGTGCCAGCAGTCGCCACCAAAGAGGGGAGACCCAGTACTTC CASSRHQRGETQYF
NA TRBJ2-6 TRBD1 TRBV7-8 TGTGCCAGCAGCTTAGCGTACAGGGGGATCTCAGGGGCCAACGTCCTGACTTTC CASSLAYRGISGANVLTF
NA TRBJ1-3 NA TRBV12-3/TRBV12-4 TGTGCCAGCAGTGATTCTGGAAACGCCATATATTTT CASSDSGNAIYF
NA TRBJ1-5 NA TRBV19 TGTGCCACCTCGGACGGGATTTATAGCAATCAGCCCCAGCATTTT CATSDGIYSNQPQHF
NA TRBJ1-2 TRBD1 TRBV5-5 TGTGCCAGCAGCTCGGCCCGGGACAGGGAGGGCTACACCTTC CASSSARDREGYTF
NA TRBJ1-2 NA TRBV5-5 TGTGCCAGCAGCTTCACTCCGGCAGGAATACTTCCGTATGGCTACACCTTC CASSFTPAGILPYGYTF
NA TRBJ1-2 NA TRBV30 TGTGCCTGGAGTGTAGGCGGGTTGGGTGGCTACACCTTC CAWSVGGLGGYTF
NA TRBJ2-2 NA TRBV4-2 TGTGCCAGCAGCCAAGAGTTAGGTAGCACCGGGGAGCTGTTTTTT CASSQELGSTGELFF
NA TRBJ2-7 TRBD1 TRBV27 TGTGCCAGCAGTTTTGGGACAGAGGCCTACGAGCAGTACTTC CASSFGTEAYEQYF
NA TRBJ1-1 NA TRBV6-5 TGTGCCAGCAGGGCTCTCATGAACGCTGAAGCTTTCTTT CASRALMNAEAFF
NA TRBJ2-7 TRBD1 TRBV6-5 TGTGCCAGCAGTTCCTCCGGGACAGGGTACCCTACCTACGAGCAGTACTTC CASSSSGTGYPTYEQYF
once TRBJ1-1 TRBD1 TRBV5-1 TGCGCCAGCAGCTTGGCGGGACAGGGGAGACTAGTGAACACTGAAGCTTTCTTT CASSLAGQGRLVNTEAFF
few TRBJ1-1 TRBD1 TRBV6-1 TGTGCCAGCAGCCGGGGACAGGAGAACACTGAAGCTTTCTTT CASSRGQENTEAFF
NA TRBJ2-7 TRBD2 TRBV27 TGTGCCAGCAGTTCTTACTCGGGAGGGGTGGGCGAGCAGTACTTC CASSSYSGGVGEQYF
NA TRBJ2-7 TRBD1 TRBV6-1 TGTGCCAGCAGTCACAGCGCGTCTCCTATCGGGACAGCTTCCTACGAGCAGTACTTC CASSHSASPIGTASYEQYF
once TRBJ2-3 NA TRBV18 TGTGCCAGCTCACCGCTTCACACAGATACGCAGTATTTT CASSPLHTDTQYF